The 5 T cell receptor beta chains below come from one sample, sequenced in a study of identical twins. One entry per CDR3 protein, called by TCRdb with MiXCR from the 5' RACE reads. The table lists 400,000 to 600,000 distinct CDR3 sequences, approximately 20% of them singletons, with 0.4% to 0.6% in the top ten. The same sample was also used in a study of yellow fever vaccine responses in identical twins.

Sequencing was done on a sample of CD4+ T cells sorted from blood. The source of these receptors is a woman younger than 30 in good health.

This clonotype appeared a few times. The V and J genes are TRBV28 and TRBJ1-2, with 8 bases aligning to TRBD1. V was clipped by 6 bases and J by 4 bases; unmatched bases: 10. This CDR3 is built from 15 residues. Looked up from germline, CDR1 is MDHEN and CDR2 is SYDVKM. CDR3 coding DNA: TGTGCCAGCAGCCACGCGACAGGGGCTCTCTATGGCTACACCTTC. As protein: CASSHATGALYGYTF.

V and J are TRBV6-5 and TRBJ2-1; perhaps TRBD2 as D (6 bases). The CDR3 is made up of 19 amino acids. Germline lookup yields CDR1 MNHEY and CDR2 SVGAGI. The V end lost 0 bases, the J end lost 4 bases, and 22 bases lay between the germline ends. CDR3 protein: CASSYSPRTGTYLYNEQFF. The DNA for the CDR3 is TGTGCCAGCAGTTACTCGCCGAGAACCGGGACTTACCTGTACAATGAGCAGTTCTTC.

This clonotype was detected a few times. The rearrangement joins TRBV6-6 to TRBJ2-1; TRBD1 matches at 7 bases. The junction had 9 bases not matched to a gene; V was cut back by 9 bases and J by 7 bases. CDR1 is MNHNY and CDR2 is SVGAGI in the germline V gene (reference sequence). This CDR3 is 13 amino acids long. The CDR3 DNA follows: TGTGCCAGTAGGGGGCAGAAGCTTAATGAGCAGTTCTTC. Translating it yields CASRGQKLNEQFF.

V and J are TRBV6-5 and TRBJ2-5; 13 bases match TRBD2. This CDR3 is built from 18 residues. CDR1 is MNHEY, CDR2 SVGAGI, per germline. V was clipped by 0 bases and J by 5 bases; unmatched bases: 9. CDR3 in amino acids: CASSYSGTSGRAWETQYF. The CDR3 DNA reads as TGTGCCAGCAGTTACTCCGGTACTAGCGGGAGGGCCTGGGAGACCCAGTACTTC.

The chain employs TRBV12-3 or TRBV12-4 and TRBJ1-6; D may be TRBD1 (6 bases). CDR3 size: 15 residues. The V end was cut by 5 bases, the J end by 9 bases, with 17 bases between. This chain's CDR3 is CASSKQQGIGSPLHF. The CDR3 DNA sequence: TGTGCCAGCAGTAAACAACAGGGTATAGGTTCACCCCTCCACTTT.